This entry describes one TCR beta chain. This specimen belongs to a study of blood T cell repertoires in COVID-19. Study as a whole: Acute and convalescent COVID-19 samples came from the United States, Italy and Spain.

Individuals drawn from 20 to 30 US areas were roughly 18 to 89 years old. The table came from immunoSEQ multiplex PCR; TCRdb's copy has only in-frame clones and leaves some out. The table has about 190,000 clones, approximately 80% seen once; the top ten hold roughly 5%. The CDR3 is 14 residues long. Trimming at V came to 10 bases and at J to 7 bases, leaving 12 bases not matched to a gene. Germline CDR1 KGHSH, CDR2 LQKENI. The sequenced material came from PBMCs or T cells enriched from blood (not recorded which). The gene calls are TRBV18 and TRBJ1-5; 8 bases fit TRBD1. The TCR sequence derives from a woman aged 55-70 years with acute COVID-19. The CDR3 loop is CATNFQGADQPQHF. The CDR3 DNA reads as TGTGCCACTAACTTTCAGGGGGCTGACCAGCCCCAGCATTTT.